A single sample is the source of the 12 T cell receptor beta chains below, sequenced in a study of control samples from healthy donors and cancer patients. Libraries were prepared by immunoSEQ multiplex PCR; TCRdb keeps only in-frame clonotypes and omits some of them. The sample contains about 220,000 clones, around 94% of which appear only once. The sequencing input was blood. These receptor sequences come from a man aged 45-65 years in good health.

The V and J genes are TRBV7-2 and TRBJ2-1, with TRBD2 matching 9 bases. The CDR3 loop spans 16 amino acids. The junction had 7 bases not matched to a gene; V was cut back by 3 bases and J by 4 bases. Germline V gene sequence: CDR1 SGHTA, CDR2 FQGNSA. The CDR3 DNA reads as TGTGCCAGCAGCTTTTGGCGGGGGGGAGCATACAATGAGCAGTTCTTC. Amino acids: CASSFWRGGAYNEQFF.

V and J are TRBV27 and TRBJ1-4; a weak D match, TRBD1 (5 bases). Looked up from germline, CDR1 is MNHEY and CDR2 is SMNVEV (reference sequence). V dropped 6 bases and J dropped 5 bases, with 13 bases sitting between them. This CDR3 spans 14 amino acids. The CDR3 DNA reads TGTGCCAGCAGCCCCGGCGGGGCGAATGAAAAACTGTTTTTT. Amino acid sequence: CASSPGGANEKLFF.

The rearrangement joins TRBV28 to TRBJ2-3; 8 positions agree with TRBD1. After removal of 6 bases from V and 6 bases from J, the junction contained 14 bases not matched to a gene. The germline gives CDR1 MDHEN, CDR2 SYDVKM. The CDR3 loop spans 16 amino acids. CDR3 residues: CASSSDRADPRDTQYF. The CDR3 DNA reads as TGTGCCAGCAGCTCGGACAGGGCAGATCCTCGGGATACGCAGTATTTT.

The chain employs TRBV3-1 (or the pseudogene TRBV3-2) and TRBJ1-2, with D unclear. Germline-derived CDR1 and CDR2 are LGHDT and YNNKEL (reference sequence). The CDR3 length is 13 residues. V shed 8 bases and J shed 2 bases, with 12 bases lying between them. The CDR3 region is CASGKKENYGYTF. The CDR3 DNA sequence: TGTGCCAGCGGGAAGAAGGAGAACTATGGCTACACCTTC.

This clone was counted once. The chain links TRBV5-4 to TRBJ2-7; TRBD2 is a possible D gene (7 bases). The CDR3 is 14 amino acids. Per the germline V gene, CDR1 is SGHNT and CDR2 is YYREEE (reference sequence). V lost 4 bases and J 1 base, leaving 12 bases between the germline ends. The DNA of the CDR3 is TGTGCCAGCAGCAGTAGGGGGGGGTCCTACGAGCAGTACTTC. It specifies CASSSRGGSYEQYF. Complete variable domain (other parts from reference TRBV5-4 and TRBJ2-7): ETGVTQSPTHLIKTRGQQVTLRCSSQSGHNTVSWYQQALGQGPQFIFQYYREEENGRGNFPPRFSGLQFPNYSSELNVNALELDDSALYLCASSSRGGSYEQYFGPGTRLTVT.

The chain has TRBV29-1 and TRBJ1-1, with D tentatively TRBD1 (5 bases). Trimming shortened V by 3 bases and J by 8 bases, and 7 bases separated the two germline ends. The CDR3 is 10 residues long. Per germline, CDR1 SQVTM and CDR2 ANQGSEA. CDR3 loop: CSVDNREAFF. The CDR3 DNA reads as TGCAGCGTTGATAACAGGGAAGCTTTCTTT.

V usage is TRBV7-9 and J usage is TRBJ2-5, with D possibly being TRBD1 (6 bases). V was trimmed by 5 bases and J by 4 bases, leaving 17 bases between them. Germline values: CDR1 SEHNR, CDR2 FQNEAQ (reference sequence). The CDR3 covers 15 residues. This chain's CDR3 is CASSRRDNRRETQYF. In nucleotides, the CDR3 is TGTGCCAGCAGCCGCCGGGACAATCGTCGAGAGACCCAGTACTTC.

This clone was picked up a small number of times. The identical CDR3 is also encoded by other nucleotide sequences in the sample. CDR3 coding DNA: TGTGCCAGCAGTTACAGCTCTGGGGGCGGTCCCTACGAGCAGTACTTC. Amino acids: CASSYSSGGGPYEQYF. V is TRBV6-5 and J is TRBJ2-7, with a possible D match to TRBD1 (6 bases). The CDR3 spans 16 residues. Deletions cut 2 bases from V and 2 bases from J, with 16 bases between. Per the germline V gene, CDR1 is MNHEY and CDR2 is SVGAGI.

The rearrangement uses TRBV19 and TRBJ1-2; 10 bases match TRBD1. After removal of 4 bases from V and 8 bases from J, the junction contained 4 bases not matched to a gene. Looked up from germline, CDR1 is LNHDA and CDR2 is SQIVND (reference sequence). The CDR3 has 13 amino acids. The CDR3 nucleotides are TGTGCCAGTAGTACCGGGACAGGGGACGGCTACACCTTC. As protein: CASSTGTGDGYTF.

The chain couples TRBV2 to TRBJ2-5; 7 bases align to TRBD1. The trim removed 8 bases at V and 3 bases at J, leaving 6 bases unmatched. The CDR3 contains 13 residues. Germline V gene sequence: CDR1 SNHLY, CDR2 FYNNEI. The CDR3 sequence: CASGYRGEETQYF. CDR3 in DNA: TGTGCCAGCGGATACAGGGGCGAAGAGACCCAGTACTTC. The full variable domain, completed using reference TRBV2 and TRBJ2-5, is EPEVTQTPSHQVTQMGQEVILRCVPISNHLYFYWYRQILGQKVEFLVSFYNNEISEKSEIFDDQFSVERPDGSNFTLKIRSTKLEDSAMYFCASGYRGEETQYFGPGTRLLVL.

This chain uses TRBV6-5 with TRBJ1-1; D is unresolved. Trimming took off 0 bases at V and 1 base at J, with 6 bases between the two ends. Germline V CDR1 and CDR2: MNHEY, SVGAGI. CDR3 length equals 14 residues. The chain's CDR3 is CASSYSLQNTEAFF. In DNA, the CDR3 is TGTGCCAGCAGTTACTCGCTCCAGAACACTGAAGCTTTCTTT.

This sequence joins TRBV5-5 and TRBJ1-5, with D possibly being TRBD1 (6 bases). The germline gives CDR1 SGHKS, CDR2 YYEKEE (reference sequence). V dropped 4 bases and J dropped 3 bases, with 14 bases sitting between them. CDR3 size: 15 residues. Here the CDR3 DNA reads TGTGCCAGCAGCCCCGCAGGGGACTTCAATCAGCCCCAGCATTTT. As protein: CASSPAGDFNQPQHF.